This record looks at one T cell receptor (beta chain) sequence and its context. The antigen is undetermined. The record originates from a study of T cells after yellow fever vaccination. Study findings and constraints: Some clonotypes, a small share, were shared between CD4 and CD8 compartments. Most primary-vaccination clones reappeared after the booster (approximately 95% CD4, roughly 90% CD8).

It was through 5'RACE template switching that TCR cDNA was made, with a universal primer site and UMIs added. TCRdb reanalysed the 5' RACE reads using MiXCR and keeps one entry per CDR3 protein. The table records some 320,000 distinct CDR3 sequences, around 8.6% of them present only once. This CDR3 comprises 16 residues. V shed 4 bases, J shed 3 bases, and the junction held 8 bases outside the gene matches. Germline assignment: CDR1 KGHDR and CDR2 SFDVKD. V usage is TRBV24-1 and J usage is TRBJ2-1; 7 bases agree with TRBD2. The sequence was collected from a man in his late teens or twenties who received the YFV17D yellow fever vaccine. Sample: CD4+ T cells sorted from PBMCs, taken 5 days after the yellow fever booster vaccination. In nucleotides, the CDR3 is TGTGCCACCAGTGACCCCTCAGCGGGGAACTACAATGAGCAGTTCTTC. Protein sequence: CATSDPSAGNYNEQFF.